This is a list of T cell receptor beta chains from one sample in a study of CDR3 diversity in severe acne. MiXCR, run by TCRdb on the PCR reads, gives a single entry per CDR3 protein. The repertoire holds tens of thousands of distinct CDR3 sequences, about 53% seen once, with roughly 12% in the top ten. The sequenced material came from blood. The origin of the receptors is a male donor with severe acne vulgaris. The CDR3 runs from the conserved cysteine through the conserved F or W. A D gene is named only where the DNA matches it firmly. Expanded clones get a size class; other rows say once, few or many, or leave the size out.

d_gene	v_gene	abundance	j_gene	CDR3aa	CDR3nt
NA	TRBV6-1	few	TRBJ1-1	CASSAGLANTEAFF	TGTGCCAGCAGTGCAGGGCTGGCGAACACTGAAGCTTTCTTT
TRBD1	TRBV5-4	few	TRBJ2-7	CASILTRGYEQYF	TGTGCCAGCATCCTTACCAGGGGGTACGAGCAGTACTTC
TRBD1	TRBV5-4	NA	TRBJ2-7	CASSTGDRAYEQYF	TGTGCCAGCAGCACGGGGGACAGGGCCTACGAGCAGTACTTC
NA	TRBV29-1	few	TRBJ2-1	CSPGWGSSYNEQFF	TGCAGCCCCGGGTGGGGGAGCTCCTACAATGAGCAGTTCTTC
NA	TRBV11-2	NA	TRBJ2-5	CATRGVHLDTGETQYF	TGTGCCACCAGGGGGGTTCATCTCGACACCGGTGAGACCCAGTACTTC
NA	TRBV11-2	NA	TRBJ2-5	CASSLQPPQYF	TGTGCCAGCAGCCTACAGCCGCCCCAGTACTTC
NA	TRBV4-1	medium-sized	TRBJ2-7	CASSQQQGYEQYF	TGCGCCAGCAGCCAACAGCAGGGCTATGAGCAGTACTTC
NA	TRBV20-1	NA	TRBJ2-7	CSAQGGRAYEQYF	TGCAGTGCCCAAGGGGGGAGGGCCTACGAGCAGTACTTC
TRBD1	TRBV7-6	NA	TRBJ2-7	CASSPAAGTGSSEQYF	TGTGCCAGCAGCCCAGCTGCAGGGACAGGGTCGTCCGAGCAGTACTTC
NA	TRBV7-9	many	TRBJ1-4	CASSPGGGNEKLFF	TGTGCCAGCAGCCCTGGAGGAGGGAATGAAAAACTGTTTTTT
TRBD1	TRBV19	NA	TRBJ2-2	CASGYRGTGELFF	TGTGCCAGTGGGTACAGGGGCACCGGGGAGCTGTTTTTT
NA	TRBV24-1	NA	TRBJ2-3	CATSVGIAATDTQYF	TGTGCCACCAGTGTTGGAATAGCGGCCACAGATACGCAGTATTTT
TRBD2	TRBV14	NA	TRBJ2-3	CASSQDTSSGTSTDTQYF	TGTGCCAGCAGCCAAGATACGTCTAGCGGGACTAGCACAGATACGCAGTATTTT
NA	TRBV14	few	TRBJ2-7	CASSQEIGVYEQYF	TGTGCCAGCAGCCAAGAGATAGGGGTCTACGAGCAGTACTTC
NA	TRBV6-5	NA	TRBJ1-2	CASRLQDRTYGYTF	TGTGCCAGCAGACTTCAGGACAGAACCTATGGCTACACCTTC
NA	TRBV29-1	NA	TRBJ2-1	CCPPAHGSRGSYNEQFF	TGCTGCCCCCCGGCCCACGGTTCTCGGGGCTCCTACAATGAGCAGTTCTTC
TRBD1	TRBV25-1	once	TRBJ1-2	CASMTGEGSNYGYTF	TGTGCCAGCATGACAGGGGAGGGATCTAACTATGGCTACACCTTC
TRBD1	TRBV12-5	many	TRBJ2-2	CASAVQGSLVDTGELFF	TGTGCTAGTGCCGTACAGGGGTCCCTAGTAGACACCGGGGAGCTGTTTTTT
NA	TRBV25-1	NA	TRBJ1-1	CASSELGARTEAFF	TGTGCCAGCAGTGAGTTGGGGGCGCGGACTGAAGCTTTCTTT
NA	TRBV7-3	NA	TRBJ2-6	CASEEWGTGANVLTF	TGTGCCAGCGAAGAATGGGGGACCGGGGCCAACGTCCTGACTTTC
NA	TRBV11-1	many	TRBJ2-5	CASSLAGGEETQYF	TGTGCCAGCAGCTTAGCCGGGGGTGAAGAGACCCAGTACTTC
TRBD2	TRBV28	once	TRBJ2-1	CASRTRLAGYEQFF	TGTGCCAGCAGAACCAGACTAGCGGGATACGAGCAGTTCTTC
NA	TRBV5-6	NA	TRBJ2-7	CASSLRAGEQYF	TGTGCCAGCAGCTTGAGGGCAGGCGAGCAGTACTTC
TRBD1	TRBV11-2	many	TRBJ1-1	CASSLFRGPTEAFF	TGTGCCAGCAGCTTATTCAGGGGGCCTACTGAAGCTTTCTTT
NA	TRBV6-4	NA	TRBJ1-2	CASSDAAGDYGYTF	TGTGCCAGCAGTGACGCGGCAGGAGACTATGGCTACACCTTC
TRBD1	TRBV2	NA	TRBJ2-6	CASRTGQDFSGANVLTF	TGTGCCAGCAGGACGGGACAGGACTTTTCTGGGGCCAACGTCCTGACTTTC
NA	TRBV11-3	NA	TRBJ2-3	CASSAPEGLSSTDTQYF	TGTGCCAGCAGCGCCCCGGAGGGACTCTCTAGCACAGATACGCAGTATTTT
NA	TRBV7-3	many	TRBJ2-2	CASSLRLPGPGAGELFF	TGTGCCAGCAGCTTAAGACTACCAGGGCCGGGCGCCGGGGAGCTGTTTTTT
NA	TRBV20-1	many	TRBJ2-7	CSARDWQGDEQYF	TGCAGTGCTAGAGATTGGCAGGGCGACGAGCAGTACTTC
NA	TRBV11-1	NA	TRBJ2-5	CASSLVGPRRETQYF	TGTGCCAGCAGCTTAGTAGGCCCAAGGCGGGAGACCCAGTACTTC
NA	TRBV29-1	NA	TRBJ2-2	CSVASSNTGELFF	TGCAGCGTTGCGTCCAGCAACACCGGGGAGCTGTTTTTT
TRBD1	TRBV7-3	once	TRBJ1-6	CASSPTGGERILHF	TGTGCCAGCAGCCCGACAGGGGGCGAGAGAATACTCCACTTT
NA	TRBV4-3	NA	TRBJ1-5	CASSGGTNQPQHF	TGCGCCAGCAGCGGAGGGACTAATCAGCCCCAGCATTTT
NA	TRBV5-4	NA	TRBJ2-2	CASSFAAATGGLFF	TGTGCCAGCAGCTTTGCGGCCGCCACCGGGGGGCTGTTTTTT
NA	TRBV10-3	NA	TRBJ2-7	CASSPTSVSSYEQYF	TGTGCCAGCAGCCCTACCTCGGTCTCCTCCTACGAGCAGTACTTC
NA	TRBV20-1	NA	TRBJ2-1	CGARGYGGYVQFF	TGCGGTGCTAGGGGGTACGGGGGCTACGTGCAGTTCTTC
TRBD2	TRBV7-8	NA	TRBJ2-7	CASSPRGLAGVENEQYF	TGTGCCAGCAGCCCACGGGGACTAGCGGGAGTCGAAAACGAGCAGTACTTC
TRBD1	TRBV7-2	NA	TRBJ2-5	CASSAGGTQYF	TGTGCCAGCAGCGCAGGGGGGACCCAGTACTTC
TRBD2	TRBV12-3/TRBV12-4	NA	TRBJ2-1	CASSFGLAGGEQFF	TGTGCCAGCAGTTTCGGACTAGCGGGAGGTGAGCAGTTCTTC
NA	TRBV6-1	NA	TRBJ1-1	CASIRERLWNTEAFF	TGTGCCAGCATTAGAGAGAGGTTATGGAACACTGAAGCTTTCTTT
TRBD1	TRBV6-1	few	TRBJ1-4	CASTRTGTNEKLFF	TGTGCCAGCACCAGGACAGGGACTAATGAAAAACTGTTTTTT
NA	TRBV29-1	NA	TRBJ2-2	CSVDPGDGELFF	TGCAGCGTTGACCCCGGCGACGGGGAGCTGTTTTTT
NA	TRBV7-8	few	TRBJ2-5	CASSLAGDGTQETQYF	TGTGCCAGCAGCTTAGCTGGTGACGGTACGCAAGAGACCCAGTACTTC
NA	TRBV12-3/TRBV12-4	NA	TRBJ2-7	CASSRDRREQYF	TGTGCCAGCAGTCGGGACCGACGAGAGCAGTACTTC
NA	TRBV9	NA	TRBJ1-3	CASSAFAGSSGNTIYF	TGTGCCAGCAGCGCCTTCGCGGGAAGCTCTGGAAACACCATATATTTT
TRBD2	TRBV7-2	many	TRBJ2-5	CASSFRLAGVGTQYF	TGTGCCAGCAGCTTCAGACTAGCGGGAGTCGGGACCCAGTACTTC
TRBD1	TRBV7-9	NA	TRBJ2-7	CASSSEDRGLYEQYF	TGTGCCAGCAGCTCGGAGGACAGGGGGCTCTACGAGCAGTACTTC
NA	TRBV20-1	NA	TRBJ2-2	CSARDGALATNTGELFF	TGCAGTGCTAGAGATGGGGCGCTAGCCACGAACACCGGGGAGCTGTTTTTT
NA	TRBV29-1	NA	TRBJ2-3	CSVEDRGRADTQYF	TGCAGCGTTGAAGATCGGGGAAGAGCAGATACGCAGTATTTT
NA	TRBV4-3	many	TRBJ2-7	CASSPQVAYEQYF	TGCGCCAGCAGCCCACAGGTGGCCTACGAGCAGTACTTC
TRBD2	TRBV5-1	NA	TRBJ2-3	CASSPGGGATDTQYF	TGCGCCAGCAGCCCTGGGGGGGGAGCGACAGATACGCAGTATTTT